The 24 T cell receptor beta chains below were found in one sample sequenced in a study of CXCR3-negative and CXCR3-positive naive CD8 T cells. Libraries were UMI-labeled 5' RACE TRB cDNA. TCRdb reanalyzed the 5' RACE reads, giving one entry per CDR3 protein sequence and no DNA. The listing contains 20,000 to 25,000 distinct CDR3 sequences. Sequencing was done on a sample of memory CD8+ T cells from blood. These receptor sequences come from a human donor in good health. Some clones in this sample may be carry-over from other donors' samples.

V and J are TRBV7-2 and TRBJ2-3. The length of the CDR3 is 12 residues. CDR1 is SGHTA, CDR2 FQGNSA, per germline. The CDR3 loop is CASSHRHDTQYF.

The chain links TRBV5-1 to TRBJ2-1; TCRdb's D call of TRBD2 is untestable without DNA. The CDR3 covers 13 residues. CDR1 SGHRS and CDR2 YFSETQ come from the germline V gene. CDR3 residues: CVSSSADDYRPIF.

V usage is TRBV29-1 and J usage is TRBJ2-7; TCRdb indicates TRBD1, and absent DNA this call remains unverified. The CDR3 is made up of 13 amino acids. Looked up from germline, CDR1 is SQVTM and CDR2 is ANQGSEA. CDR3 sequence: CSVGGQAFYEQYF.

The chain carries TRBV29-1 and TRBJ1-1; without DNA, the TCRdb call of TRBD1 cannot be checked. There are 13 residues in the CDR3. Germline CDR1 SQVTM, CDR2 ANQGSEA. CDR3 sequence: CSVDTGGNTEAFF.

CDR3 region: CASSPPGQDVGEQYF. The rearrangement links TRBV6-2 or TRBV6-3 to TRBJ2-7; there is no DNA to check the TCRdb D call of TRBD1. The CDR3 has 15 residues. The germline V gene encodes CDR1 MNHEY and CDR2 SVGEGT.

The V gene is TRBV12-3 or TRBV12-4, the J gene TRBJ2-7; with no DNA, the TCRdb D assignment of TRBD2 cannot be verified. The CDR3 has 14 residues. CDR3 region: CASIGGLALCEQYF.

The chain recombines TRBV6-4 with TRBJ2-2; without DNA, the TCRdb call of TRBD1 cannot be checked. The CDR3 spans 15 residues. CDR1 is MRHNA, CDR2 SNTAGT, per germline. The CDR3 region is CASSAGQGNTGELFF.

The chain has TRBV6-2 or TRBV6-3 and TRBJ1-1; TCRdb calls TRBD1, which cannot be checked without DNA. The length of the CDR3 is 14 residues. Germline V gene lookup returns CDR1 MNHEY and CDR2 SVGEGT. The CDR3 sequence: CASSYASRGTEAFF.

The chain links TRBV27 to TRBJ1-1. CDR1 is MNHEY, CDR2 SMNVEV, per germline (reference sequence). The CDR3 loop spans 14 amino acids. Here the CDR3 reads CASGLSVGNTEAFF.

The V and J genes are TRBV7-8 and TRBJ1-3. In germline, CDR1 is SGHVS, CDR2 FQNEAQ. The CDR3 has 15 amino acids. The chain's CDR3 is CASSRGTDSGNTIYF.

V is TRBV29-1 and J is TRBJ2-7; TCRdb designates TRBD1, a call that cannot be tested without DNA. The CDR3 spans 17 residues. The germline gives CDR1 SQVTM, CDR2 ANQGSEA. The CDR3 region is CSVEDWSKRDTMYEQYF.

The chain employs TRBV7-9 and TRBJ2-5; the D call from TCRdb, TRBD1, cannot be confirmed without DNA. Looked up from germline, CDR1 is SEHNR and CDR2 is FQNEAQ (reference sequence). The CDR3 consists of 15 residues. The chain's CDR3 is CASSFVGDPIWTQYF.

The V call is TRBV9, the J call TRBJ2-2; TCRdb picks TRBD1, but there is no DNA to check that call. This CDR3 region has 14 residues. Germline-derived CDR1 and CDR2 are SGDLS and YYNGEE. The CDR3 reads CASSVQGDTGELFF. The variable domain in full, with the rest retrieved from reference TRBV9 and TRBJ2-2, is DSGVTQTPKHLITATGQRVTLRCSPRSGDLSVYWYQQSLDQGLQFLIQYYNGEERAKGNILERFSAQQFPDLHSELNLSSLELGDSALYFCASSVQGDTGELFFGEGSRLTVL.

The chain recombines TRBV7-2 with TRBJ2-1; TCRdb's assignment of TRBD1 cannot be checked, as there is no DNA. The CDR3 is 17 residues long. Germline assignment: CDR1 SGHTA and CDR2 FQGNSA. This chain's CDR3 is CASSLRQTIDLYNEQFF.

The CDR3: CAIKTGAGYNEQFF. This chain connects TRBV10-3 to TRBJ2-1. The CDR3 is made up of 14 amino acids. CDR1 and CDR2 (germline): ENHRY, SYGVKD.

The V gene is TRBV13, the J gene TRBJ2-1. The CDR3 covers 15 residues. Germline-derived CDR1 and CDR2 are PRHDT and FYEKMQ (reference sequence). CDR3 sequence: CASSGEPASYNEQFF.

The rearrangement uses TRBV6-4 and TRBJ2-1; TCRdb's D call, TRBD1, is unchecked because there is no DNA. The CDR3 is made up of 14 amino acids. The germline CDR1 and CDR2 sequences are MRHNA and SNTAGT. This chain's CDR3 is CASSDGRGNNEQFF.

This CDR3 is CASSQDQGVSSYEQYF. The chain couples TRBV4-1 to TRBJ2-7; the TRBD1 assignment by TCRdb is unverifiable without DNA. Germline values: CDR1 MGHRA, CDR2 YSYEKL. The CDR3 loop spans 16 amino acids.

This CDR3 reads CSVEEDSGYTF. This sequence joins TRBV29-1 and TRBJ1-2; as DNA is missing, the TRBD1 call by TCRdb cannot be tested. The CDR3 spans 11 residues. CDR1 SQVTM and CDR2 ANQGSEA come from the germline V gene.

The genes are TRBV10-2 and TRBJ2-1. The CDR3 is 14 amino acids. Looked up from germline, CDR1 is WSHSY and CDR2 is SAAADI. The CDR3 sequence: CASSESGDYNEQFF.

V gene TRBV27 combines with J gene TRBJ1-1; checking the TCRdb D call of TRBD1 is not possible without DNA. Per the germline V gene, CDR1 is MNHEY and CDR2 is SMNVEV (reference sequence). The CDR3 extends over 17 amino acids. CDR3 residues: CASSTIDRRIWNTEAFF.

The J gene is TRBJ2-3, the V gene TRBV5-5; the TRBD2 assignment by TCRdb is unverifiable without DNA. CDR3 length: 16 amino acids. CDR1 and CDR2 from the germline V gene are SGHKS and YYEKEE (reference sequence). The CDR3 loop is CASSLPTSGPADTQYF.

This chain uses TRBV4-2 with TRBJ2-1. Germline V gene sequence: CDR1 LGHNA, CDR2 YNFKEQ. This CDR3 region has 15 residues. The CDR3 loop is CASSQERESYNEQFF.

The V gene is TRBV6-5, the J gene TRBJ1-5; the TRBD1 assignment by TCRdb is unverifiable without DNA. This CDR3 contains 14 residues. The germline V gene has CDR1 MNHEY and CDR2 SVGAGI. The CDR3 sequence is CASSPGTGNQPQHF.